These 9 T cell receptor beta chains came from one sample sequenced in a study of CD8+ T cells in alopecia areata. Sequencing templates came from extracted RNA that was reverse transcribed into cDNA. Clones were sequenced by immunoSEQ multiplex PCR, and TCRdb holds only the in-frame ones, with some missing. The sample records more than 200,000 clones, less than 45% being singletons. Regarding treatment: oral pan-JAK inhibitor, 5-10 mg twice daily. The sequencing used CD4+ T cells sorted from blood, collected at roughly week 36, from a patient treated with tofacitinib. Receptors originate from a human donor with alopecia areata.

The J gene is TRBJ2-1, the V gene TRBV2; D perhaps matches TRBD1 (7 bases). V was cut by 7 bases and J by 5 bases, with 18 bases left in between. This CDR3 is 15 amino acids long. The V gene's germline CDR1 is SNHLY and CDR2 FYNNEI. CDR3: CASTVGQGGNNEQFF. CDR3 sequence (DNA): TGTGCCAGCACCGTCGGGCAGGGGGGAAACAATGAGCAGTTCTTC.

The genes are TRBV14 and TRBJ2-2, with a tentative D call TRBD2 (6 bases). The length of the CDR3 is 15 residues. V was trimmed by 3 bases and J by 2 bases, leaving 10 bases between them. Per the germline V gene, CDR1 is SGHDN and CDR2 is FVKESK. CDR3 sequence: CASSQGRGNTGELFF. CDR3 coding DNA: TGTGCCAGCAGCCAGGGGCGGGGAAACACCGGGGAGCTGTTTTTT.

The chain couples TRBV5-4 to TRBJ1-2, with a possible D match to TRBD1 (5 bases). The CDR3 contains 13 residues. The V end was cut by 0 bases, the J end by 7 bases, with 10 bases between. The germline V gene encodes CDR1 SGHNT and CDR2 YYREEE (reference sequence). The DNA of the CDR3 is TGTGCCAGCAGCTTGGCCTCTGACAGTGGCTACACCTTC. Translation: CASSLASDSGYTF.

The CDR3 region has the DNA TGTGCCACCCTTATGAATGGGGCCAACGTCCTGACTTTC. This encodes CATLMNGANVLTF. This sequence joins TRBV2 and TRBJ2-6, with D uncertain. Trimming removed 10 bases at V and 3 bases at J, with 10 bases between. This CDR3 contains 13 residues. Germline CDR1 and CDR2: SNHLY and FYNNEI. The complete variable domain, with remaining parts taken from reference TRBV2 and TRBJ2-6, reads EPEVTQTPSHQVTQMGQEVILRCVPISNHLYFYWYRQILGQKVEFLVSFYNNEISEKSEIFDDQFSVERPDGSNFTLKIRSTKLEDSAMYFCATLMNGANVLTFGAGSRLTVL.

The rearrangement links TRBV30 to TRBJ2-7; D tentatively fits TRBD1 or TRBD2 (5 bases each). CDR3 length: 14 residues. Trimming cost V 8 bases and J 0 bases, with 17 bases left between them. In germline, CDR1 is GTSNPN, CDR2 SVGIG (reference sequence). The CDR3 DNA reads as TGTGCCACGGGGCGGCGCCAGGACTCCTACGAGCAGTACTTC. This codes for CATGRRQDSYEQYF.

The V and J genes are TRBV5-1 and TRBJ1-1; TRBD1 aligns across 7 bases. The CDR3 has 13 amino acids. The germline gives CDR1 SGHRS, CDR2 YFSETQ. Trimming removed 4 bases from V and 8 bases from J; junction bases left unmatched: 8. CDR3 DNA sequence: TGCGCCAGCAGCCGCCAACCACAGGGGGAAGCTTTCTTT. This encodes CASSRQPQGEAFF.

The chain employs TRBV4-1 and TRBJ1-2, with D possibly matching TRBD1 (6 bases). Germline CDR1 is MGHRA and CDR2 is YSYEKL. V dropped 0 bases and J dropped 2 bases, with 16 bases sitting between them. This CDR3 is built from 17 residues. This chain's CDR3 is CASSQERTVPLNYGYTF. In DNA form, the CDR3 reads TGCGCCAGCAGCCAAGAAAGGACAGTTCCTTTGAACTATGGCTACACCTTC.

The chain couples TRBV5-1 to TRBJ2-5; D is possibly TRBD1 or TRBD2 (5 bases each). The V end was cut by 0 bases, the J end by 2 bases, with 11 bases between. Germline assignment: CDR1 SGHRS and CDR2 YFSETQ. This CDR3 comprises 15 residues. For the CDR3, the DNA is TGCGCCAGCAGCTTGGATGGGACGGAGCAAGAGACCCAGTACTTC. It specifies CASSLDGTEQETQYF.

This clone was recorded a few times. The genes are TRBV27 and TRBJ2-7; D tentatively reads TRBD1 or TRBD2 (5 bases each). Per germline, CDR1 MNHEY and CDR2 SMNVEV (reference sequence). Trimming left V 5 bases short and J 0 bases short, with 14 bases between. The CDR3 spans 15 residues. The CDR3 loop is CASSPRGQSSYEQYF. Written as DNA, the CDR3 is TGTGCCAGCAGTCCTCGGGGCCAATCCTCCTACGAGCAGTACTTC.